One sample yielded the 30 T cell receptor beta chains listed below, sequenced in a study of CD8+ T cells in alopecia areata. RNA, once extracted, was reverse transcribed into cDNA for use as the sequencing template. Clones were sequenced by immunoSEQ multiplex PCR, and TCRdb holds only the in-frame ones, with some missing. The table shows 100,000 to 150,000 clones, with around three fifths occurring only once. The material was CD4+ T cells sorted from blood, obtained at week 0. All receptors come from a human donor with alopecia areata.

The chain is built from TRBV6-6 and TRBJ1-5; a possible D gene is TRBD1 (6 bases). Trimming took 3 bases from V and 3 from J, leaving 9 bases between them. Germline-derived CDR1 and CDR2 are MNHNY and SVGAGI (reference sequence). This CDR3 is built from 14 residues. The CDR3 coding sequence is TGTGCCAGCAGTTATGCAGGGGACAATCAGCCCCAGCATTTT. Translation gives CASSYAGDNQPQHF.

CDR3 residues: CASRGTGGALAEAFF. In DNA, the CDR3 is TGTGCCAGCAGGGGGACAGGGGGCGCGTTAGCTGAAGCTTTCTTT. The chain combines TRBV28 with TRBJ1-1; TRBD1 aligns across 12 bases. CDR1 MDHEN and CDR2 SYDVKM come from the germline V gene. V trimming: 6 bases; J trimming: 6 bases; junction bases outside the gene matches: 8. CDR3 length equals 15 residues. The full variable domain, completed using reference TRBV28 and TRBJ1-1, is DVKVTQSSRYLVKRTGEKVFLECVQDMDHENMFWYRQDPGLGLRLIYFSYDVKMKEKGDIPEGYSVSREKKERFSLILESASTNQTSMYLCASRGTGGALAEAFFGQGTRLTVV.

To note about this clone: A junction boundary mismatches the germline segment, possibly from a read error. V is TRBV5-4 and J is TRBJ2-4; tentatively, D is TRBD1 (6 bases). This CDR3 has 18 amino acids. Looked up from germline, CDR1 is SGHNT and CDR2 is YYREEE (reference sequence). The CDR3 nucleotides are TGCGCCAGCAGCCTAGAACCAACAGGGCTTGGAGCCAAAAACATTCAGTACTTC. Protein sequence: CASSLEPTGLGAKNIQYF. Complete variable domain (other parts from reference TRBV5-4 and TRBJ2-4): ETGVTQSPTHLIKTRGQQVTLRCSSQSGHNTVSWYQQALGQGPQFIFQYYREEENGRGNFPPRFSGLQFPNYSSELNVNALELDDSALYLCASSLEPTGLGAKNIQYFGAGTRLSVL.

V and J are TRBV7-2 and TRBJ1-6; tentative D call: TRBD1 (5 bases). CDR1 and CDR2 (germline): SGHTA, FQGNSA. Between the trimmed V and J ends, which lost 1 base and 11 bases, there was a span of 18 bases. The CDR3 covers 16 residues. The CDR3 loop reads CASSLVRQGARTPLHF. The CDR3 DNA reads as TGTGCCAGCAGCTTAGTACGGCAAGGGGCTCGTACACCCCTCCACTTT. The full variable domain, in which reference TRBV7-2 and TRBJ1-6 provide the parts outside the CDR3, is GAGVSQSPSNKVTEKGKDVELRCDPISGHTALYWYRQSLGQGLEFLIYFQGNSAPDKSGLPSDRFSAERTGGSVSTLTIQRTQQEDSAVYLCASSLVRQGARTPLHFGNGTRLTVT.

This clone was found a few times. CDR3 coding DNA: TGTGCCAGCAGCTTTCAGGGGTACTACAATGAGCAGTTCTTC. This encodes CASSFQGYYNEQFF. The V call is TRBV7-9, the J call TRBJ2-1, with a weak D call TRBD1 (6 bases). There are 14 residues in the CDR3. Germline CDR1 is SEHNR and CDR2 is FQNEAQ (reference sequence). V gave up 3 bases and J gave up 3 bases, with 9 bases separating them.

V usage is TRBV28 and J usage is TRBJ2-5, with TRBD1 matching over 7 bases. Germline V gene data show CDR1 as MDHEN and CDR2 as SYDVKM. J was trimmed by 1 base and V by 4 bases; bases with no gene match: 12. This CDR3 contains 17 residues. The CDR3 sequence: CASSSLPRDRPQETQYF. In DNA, the CDR3 is TGTGCCAGCAGTTCGCTACCCCGGGACAGACCCCAAGAGACCCAGTACTTC. The variable domain in full, completed from reference TRBV28 and TRBJ2-5, reads DVKVTQSSRYLVKRTGEKVFLECVQDMDHENMFWYRQDPGLGLRLIYFSYDVKMKEKGDIPEGYSVSREKKERFSLILESASTNQTSMYLCASSSLPRDRPQETQYFGPGTRLLVL.

The chain joins TRBV5-6 to TRBJ2-5, with no clear D. This CDR3 is built from 12 residues. The V end was cut by 1 base, the J end by 5 bases, with 6 bases between. The germline V gene has CDR1 SGHDT and CDR2 YYEEEE. CDR3 sequence: CASSLSRETQYF. DNA for the CDR3: TGTGCCAGCAGCTTGTCTCGGGAGACCCAGTACTTC. Filled out from reference TRBV5-6 and TRBJ2-5, the complete variable domain reads DAGVTQSPTHLIKTRGQQVTLRCSPKSGHDTVSWYQQALGQGPQFIFQYYEEEERQRGNFPDRFSGHQFPNYSSELNVNALLLGDSALYLCASSLSRETQYFGPGTRLLVL.

This chain joins TRBV30 and TRBJ2-6; D may be TRBD1 (6 bases). This CDR3 contains 16 residues. The V end lost 2 bases, the J end lost 4 bases, and 15 bases lay between the germline ends. Per germline, CDR1 GTSNPN and CDR2 SVGIG (reference sequence). The DNA for the CDR3 is TGTGCCTGGAGTCGAAAGGGGGTCTCCGGGGCCAACGTCCTGACTTTC. Its translation is CAWSRKGVSGANVLTF.

This chain connects TRBV2 to TRBJ2-5; 10 bases map to TRBD1. This CDR3 is 14 amino acids long. Germline values: CDR1 SNHLY, CDR2 FYNNEI. J lost 1 base, V lost 6 bases, and 2 bases had no gene match. The DNA for the CDR3 is TGTGCCAGCAGGGGGGACAGGGGCCAAGAGACCCAGTACTTC. Its translation is CASRGDRGQETQYF.

The chain has TRBV30 and TRBJ2-2; D is uncertain. V was clipped by 4 bases and J by 6 bases, with 3 bases between them. CDR3 length: 10 residues. CDR1 and CDR2 from the germline V gene are GTSNPN and SVGIG (reference sequence). The CDR3 sequence: CAWKAGELFF. CDR3 DNA: TGTGCCTGGAAGGCCGGGGAGCTGTTTTTT.

The chain employs TRBV7-7 and TRBJ2-1; 8 nucleotides line up with TRBD1. Trimming removed 4 bases from V and 6 bases from J; junction bases left unmatched: 8. Germline values: CDR1 SSHAT, CDR2 FNYEAQ (reference sequence). CDR3 size: 15 residues. CDR3 amino acids: CASSSTGAAGNEQFF. Here the CDR3 DNA reads TGTGCCAGCAGCTCGACAGGGGCGGCAGGCAATGAGCAGTTCTTC. The variable domain in full, with the rest retrieved from reference TRBV7-7 and TRBJ2-1, is GAGVSQSPRYKVTKRGQDVTLRCDPISSHATLYWYQQALGQGPEFLTYFNYEAQPDKSGLPSDRFSAERPEGSISTLTIQRTEQRDSAMYRCASSSTGAAGNEQFFGPGTRLTVL.

The DNA for the CDR3 is TGTGCCAGCAGCTTCCGAGGAACCCAAGAGACCCAGTACTTC. Protein: CASSFRGTQETQYF. V is TRBV5-4 and J is TRBJ2-5; D gene ambiguous. Germline-derived CDR1 and CDR2 are SGHNT and YYREEE (reference sequence). Trimming cost V 2 bases and J 1 base, with 9 bases left between them. The length of the CDR3 is 14 residues.

V and J are TRBV5-4 and TRBJ2-5; TRBD1 is a possible D gene (5 bases). Germline CDR1 is SGHNT and CDR2 is YYREEE (reference sequence). The CDR3 length is 15 residues. Trimming stripped 0 bases from V and 4 bases from J, with 13 bases between. CDR3 DNA: TGTGCCAGCAGCTTGGAAGGCAGGGTTGCAGAGACCCAGTACTTC. It translates to CASSLEGRVAETQYF.

The chain carries TRBV28 and TRBJ2-7; 10 bases agree with TRBD1. Germline V gene lookup returns CDR1 MDHEN and CDR2 SYDVKM. The CDR3 runs 15 residues. With 7 bases clipped from V and 5 bases from J, the junction kept 11 bases outside the gene matches. DNA of the CDR3: TGTGCCAGCAAACCGACCGGGACAGGGGACCACGAGCAGTACTTC. It specifies CASKPTGTGDHEQYF.

This clone has more than one count but fewer than ten. V usage is TRBV7-9 and J usage is TRBJ1-3; D unresolved. Per germline, CDR1 SEHNR and CDR2 FQNEAQ (reference sequence). The CDR3 is 13 amino acids. V lost 5 bases and J 14 bases, leaving 19 bases between the germline ends. The CDR3 here is CASSPVVVSILYF. CDR3 nucleotides: TGTGCCAGCAGCCCAGTAGTGGTCTCCATCTTATATTTT.

This chain connects TRBV18 to TRBJ1-2; TRBD1 might be the D (6 bases). Germline V CDR1 and CDR2: KGHSH, LQKENI. The CDR3 length is 13 residues. V lost 2 bases, J lost 10 bases, and 14 bases lay in between. CDR3 sequence reads: CASSPEAGASYTF. The DNA of the CDR3 is TGTGCCAGCTCACCAGAGGCAGGGGCGTCCTACACCTTC.

A few counts support this clone. This chain links TRBV28 with TRBJ2-1, with D hard to call. The CDR3 has 12 residues. Trimming took off 6 bases at V and 8 bases at J, with 11 bases between the two ends. CDR1 and CDR2 from the germline V gene are MDHEN and SYDVKM. The CDR3 nucleotides are TGTGCCAGCAGCCCTTGGGCCGATGAGCAGTTCTTC. Its protein is CASSPWADEQFF.

V gene TRBV7-3 combines with J gene TRBJ1-1; TRBD1 might be the D (6 bases). Between the trimmed V and J ends, which lost 5 bases and 3 bases, there was a span of 10 bases. Germline-derived CDR1 and CDR2 are SGHTA and FQGTGA. There are 13 residues in the CDR3. In nucleotides, the CDR3 is TGTGCCAGCAGCCGGAGGGGGGACACTGAAGCTTTCTTT. It is translated as CASSRRGDTEAFF.

The genes are TRBV4-3 and TRBJ2-3; D gene ambiguous. V shed 1 base and J shed 0 bases, with 8 bases lying between them. CDR1 and CDR2 from the germline V gene are LGHNA and YSLEER. The CDR3 totals 15 residues. The DNA for the CDR3 is TGCGCCAGCAGCCAAGGAGGATCTAGCACAGATACGCAGTATTTT. Its protein is CASSQGGSSTDTQYF.

The V call is TRBV6-5, the J call TRBJ1-2; D might be TRBD1 (6 bases). Trimming left V 5 bases short and J 2 bases short, with 9 bases between. Per the germline V gene, CDR1 is MNHEY and CDR2 is SVGAGI. CDR3 size: 13 residues. The CDR3 here is CASSLGTNYGYTF. CDR3 sequence (DNA): TGTGCCAGCAGTCTAGGGACAAACTATGGCTACACCTTC.

The gene calls are TRBV2 and TRBJ2-7; 11 nucleotides match TRBD2. CDR3 size: 13 residues. J lost 6 bases, V lost 9 bases, and 7 bases had no gene match. The germline gives CDR1 SNHLY, CDR2 FYNNEI. CDR3 DNA: TGTGCCAGAACGAGACTAGCGGGACCCGAGCAGTACTTC. It codes for CARTRLAGPEQYF. Full variable domain (rest looked up from reference TRBV2 and TRBJ2-7): EPEVTQTPSHQVTQMGQEVILRCVPISNHLYFYWYRQILGQKVEFLVSFYNNEISEKSEIFDDQFSVERPDGSNFTLKIRSTKLEDSAMYFCARTRLAGPEQYFGPGTRLTVT.

The chain has TRBV4-3 and TRBJ1-2; maybe TRBD1 (5 bases). In germline, CDR1 is LGHNA, CDR2 YSLEER. The CDR3 has 14 residues. Trimming removed 0 bases from V and 8 bases from J, with 13 bases in between. The CDR3 here is CASSQDPRVGGYTF. CDR3 DNA sequence: TGCGCCAGCAGCCAAGATCCCAGGGTAGGCGGCTACACCTTC.

This clone was counted only a few times. The rearrangement joins TRBV29-1 to TRBJ2-6; unclear D gene. Germline CDR1 SQVTM, CDR2 ANQGSEA. The length of the CDR3 is 13 residues. The ends were cut back, 5 bases at V and 0 bases at J, with 5 bases in the middle. CDR3 region: CSVMISGANVLTF. CDR3 nucleotides: TGCAGCGTTATGATCTCTGGGGCCAACGTCCTGACTTTC. The complete variable domain, with remaining parts taken from reference TRBV29-1 and TRBJ2-6, reads SAVISQKPSRDICQRGTSLTIQCQVDSQVTMMFWYRQQPGQSLTLIATANQGSEATYESGFVIDKFPISRPNLTFSTLTVSNMSPEDSSIYLCSVMISGANVLTFGAGSRLTVL.

The chain carries TRBV6-6 and TRBJ1-1; D is unclear. Trimming stripped 7 bases from V and 4 bases from J, with 10 bases between. CDR1 and CDR2 from the germline V gene are MNHNY and SVGAGI (reference sequence). There are 12 residues in the CDR3. The CDR3 sequence: CASTSYGTEAFF. DNA of the CDR3: TGTGCCAGCACCTCCTACGGCACTGAAGCTTTCTTT.

This clone has only a few counts. This chain uses TRBV5-6 with TRBJ2-5; tentative D call: TRBD2 (6 bases). CDR1 is SGHDT, CDR2 YYEEEE, per germline. V gave up 4 bases and J gave up 4 bases, with 17 bases separating them. The length of the CDR3 is 15 residues. For the CDR3, the DNA is TGTGCCAGCAGCCCGGGACTCTATGGGTCAGAGACCCAGTACTTC. The encoded protein is CASSPGLYGSETQYF.

This rearrangement joins TRBV5-6 to TRBJ2-3; 7 bases are shared with TRBD1. The CDR3 is 16 amino acids. The germline V gene has CDR1 SGHDT and CDR2 YYEEEE. The J segment lost 2 bases and the V segment lost 4 bases, leaving 10 bases of the junction unmatched. The CDR3 nucleotides are TGTGCCAGCAGCCCCGTTCTGACAGGGCACACAGATACGCAGTATTTT. It encodes CASSPVLTGHTDTQYF.

The J gene is TRBJ2-3, the V gene TRBV6-6; 7 bases are a match to TRBD2. Germline CDR1 MNHNY, CDR2 SVGAGI (reference sequence). The CDR3 extends over 13 amino acids. After removal of 5 bases from V and 2 bases from J, the junction contained 1 base not matched to a gene. The CDR3 region is CASSRDYTDTQYF. DNA for the CDR3: TGTGCCAGCAGTCGGGACTACACAGATACGCAGTATTTT.

This clone showed up just a few times. The chain combines TRBV5-4 with TRBJ2-3; TRBD2 agrees at 12 bases. The CDR3 contains 16 residues. V lost 4 bases to trimming and J lost 4 bases; unmatched junction nucleotides: 7. Germline-derived CDR1 and CDR2 are SGHNT and YYREEE (reference sequence). This chain's CDR3 is CASSALAGGRADTQYF. In DNA, the CDR3 is TGTGCCAGCAGCGCTCTAGCGGGAGGGAGGGCAGATACGCAGTATTTT.

The chain recombines TRBV4-3 with TRBJ2-3; TRBD2 matches 10 bases. The CDR3 consists of 18 residues. Germline CDR1 LGHNA, CDR2 YSLEER. Unmatched junction bases numbered 8, after V lost 2 bases and J lost 0 bases. The CDR3 loop is CASSQSSLAGFSTDTQYF. The CDR3 coding sequence is TGCGCCAGCAGCCAATCTTCACTAGCGGGATTTAGCACAGATACGCAGTATTTT.

The chain couples TRBV18 to TRBJ1-1; TRBD1 is a possible D gene (6 bases). The CDR3 consists of 17 residues. The ends were cut back, 6 bases at V and 0 bases at J, with 20 bases in the middle. Germline loops: CDR1 KGHSH, CDR2 LQKENI. CDR3 loop: CASSLEGWDTVNTEAFF. Written as DNA, the CDR3 is TGTGCCAGCTCGCTCGAGGGTTGGGACACCGTGAACACTGAAGCTTTCTTT.